Each of the 19 T cell receptor beta chains below was sequenced from the same sample in a study of PD-L1 blockade in urothelial cancer (dated by TCRdb to about 2017). Interpreted using the paper, the time point label stands for: peripheral blood 6 weeks after treatment start. Libraries came from the immunoSEQ multiplex PCR assay. In its TCRdb copy, this immuneACCESS table keeps in-frame sequences only and misses some clones. Where compared with another copy, unresolved V genes explain less than half of these, and the others have no known cause. Recorded for this sample are around 100,000 clones; less than 95% of them occurred a single time. Approximately 3.8% of the sample is taken by the ten largest. The sample in question was PBMCs, obtained around atezolizumab (anti-PD-L1) treatment. The receptor set was obtained from a man between 60 and 70 years old with urothelial cancer.

The chain links TRBV7-3 to TRBJ2-7; tentative D call: TRBD2 (5 bases). The CDR3 consists of 9 residues. CDR1 and CDR2 (germline): SGHTA, FQGTGA. Here the CDR3 DNA reads TGTGCCAGCAGCTCCCACTCGGGAGTC. This translates into CASSSHSGV.

The chain couples TRBV28 to TRBJ2-1, with D possibly being TRBD2 (6 bases). This CDR3 spans 17 amino acids. Per the germline V gene, CDR1 is MDHEN and CDR2 is SYDVKM. Deletions cut 5 bases from V and 1 base from J, with 18 bases between. CDR3 sequence: CASSPSGLNPSYNEQFF. CDR3 sequence (DNA): TGTGCCAGCAGTCCCAGCGGACTAAACCCTTCCTACAATGAGCAGTTCTTC.

J is TRBJ1-2 and V is TRBV6-7; maybe TRBD1 (5 bases). TRBV6-7 is noted as an ORF with a role that remains uncertain. This CDR3 has 17 amino acids. V lost 0 bases and J 3 bases, leaving 17 bases between the germline ends. The CDR3 is CASSYSETEVLDYGYTF. CDR3 DNA: TGTGCCAGCAGTTACTCGGAGACAGAGGTCTTGGACTATGGCTACACCTTC.

The CDR3 protein is CASSFRTGAGETQYF. The CDR3 DNA reads as TGTGCCAGCAGCTTCCGGACAGGGGCCGGGGAGACCCAGTACTTC. The V call is TRBV5-4, the J call TRBJ2-5; TRBD1 aligns across 9 bases. Germline CDR1 and CDR2: SGHNT and YYREEE (reference sequence). The CDR3 is 15 residues long. Trimming removed 2 bases from V and 5 bases from J; junction bases left unmatched: 7.

This clone has just a few counts. The J gene is TRBJ2-2, the V gene TRBV7-2; no firm D call. The CDR3 contains 14 residues. The V gene's germline CDR1 is SGHTA and CDR2 FQGNSA. Trimming shortened V by 3 bases and J by 7 bases, and 12 bases separated the two germline ends. The CDR3 DNA is TGTGCCAGCAGCTTGACCCCAACAGTCGGGGAGCTGTTTTTT. Its translation: CASSLTPTVGELFF.

The rearrangement joins TRBV5-1 to TRBJ2-1, with 14 positions matching TRBD2. CDR3 size: 15 residues. Germline lookup yields CDR1 SGHRS and CDR2 YFSETQ. Trimming cost V 3 bases and J 9 bases; bases outside gene matches: 5. The CDR3: CASSSTSGRATEQFF. The CDR3, as DNA: TGCGCCAGCAGCTCGACTAGCGGGAGGGCCACTGAGCAGTTCTTC.

CDR3 residues: CAWSVGGAPDTQYF. CDR3 DNA sequence: TGTGCCTGGAGTGTGGGGGGGGCCCCAGATACGCAGTATTTT. V and J are TRBV30 and TRBJ2-3, with D possibly matching TRBD2 (7 bases). In germline, CDR1 is GTSNPN, CDR2 SVGIG (reference sequence). The length of the CDR3 is 14 residues. The V gene lost 0 bases and the J gene lost 4 bases, with 11 bases spanning the gap.

The chain uses TRBV30 and TRBJ2-3; 8 bases are a match to TRBD2. CDR1 is GTSNPN, CDR2 SVGIG, per germline (reference sequence). With V trimmed by 8 bases and J by 6 bases, 10 bases remained unmatched. The CDR3 has 13 residues. The chain's CDR3 is CAQAKRERDTQYF. Here the CDR3 DNA reads TGTGCCCAGGCCAAGCGGGAGCGGGATACGCAGTATTTT.

The J gene is TRBJ2-6, the V gene TRBV28; D is ambiguous. The CDR3 has 14 amino acids. Trimming shortened V by 6 bases and J by 0 bases, and 6 bases separated the two germline ends. Germline V gives CDR1 MDHEN, CDR2 SYDVKM. DNA for the CDR3: TGTGCCAGCAGCTACCCCTCTGGGGCCAACGTCCTGACTTTC. It is translated as CASSYPSGANVLTF.

This clone occurred once. V gene TRBV11-2 combines with J gene TRBJ2-6; the match to TRBD1 covers 11 bases. The V segment lost 4 bases and the J segment 0 bases; nucleotides outside the gene matches: 8. The CDR3 runs 19 residues. Per the germline V gene, CDR1 is SGHAT and CDR2 is FQNNGV. CDR3 coding DNA: TGTGCCAGCAGCTCATTGATGGGACAGGGGGGCTCTGGGGCCAACGTCCTGACTTTC. It specifies CASSSLMGQGGSGANVLTF.

This chain joins TRBV5-5 and TRBJ2-7; TRBD2 aligns across 8 bases. V trimming: 5 bases; J trimming: 7 bases; junction bases outside the gene matches: 11. The CDR3 is 14 amino acids. CDR1 and CDR2 from the germline V gene are SGHKS and YYEKEE (reference sequence). The CDR3 sequence: CASSPGGGNAEQYF. The CDR3 nucleotides read TGTGCCAGCAGTCCGGGGGGGGGTAATGCAGAGCAGTACTTC.

The CDR3 protein is CASSPPGHKQETQYF. CDR3 coding DNA: TGTGCCAGCAGTCCTCCGGGACACAAACAAGAGACCCAGTACTTC. This chain links TRBV6-6 with TRBJ2-5, with D perhaps matching TRBD1 (6 bases). V shed 5 bases and J shed 2 bases, with 15 bases lying between them. The CDR3 is 15 residues long. Germline V gene sequence: CDR1 MNHNY, CDR2 SVGAGI (reference sequence).

CDR3 in DNA: TGTGCCAGCAGCTTTGGATCGGGAGGTCGTGAGCAGTACTTC. It encodes CASSFGSGGREQYF. The V gene is TRBV7-2, the J gene TRBJ2-7, with 7 bases fitting TRBD2. V was clipped by 3 bases and J by 7 bases; unmatched bases: 9. This CDR3 has 14 residues. CDR1 is SGHTA, CDR2 FQGNSA, per germline.

This clone has just a few counts. V usage is TRBV2 and J usage is TRBJ2-7; TRBD2 matches 9 bases. The CDR3 is made up of 15 amino acids. V dropped 6 bases and J dropped 3; count of bases not matched to a gene: 9. The germline V gene has CDR1 SNHLY and CDR2 FYNNEI. CDR3 coding DNA: TGTGCCAGCAGGGCCTATGGAGCGGGAGGCTACGAGCAGTACTTC. This translates into CASRAYGAGGYEQYF.

The chain is built from TRBV5-6 and TRBJ2-5; 10 nucleotides align to TRBD2. CDR1 is SGHDT, CDR2 YYEEEE, per germline. The CDR3 spans 15 residues. Trimming cost V 3 bases and J 2 bases; bases outside gene matches: 4. CDR3 sequence reads: CASSSSGGVQETQYF. As DNA, the CDR3 is TGTGCCAGCAGCTCCAGCGGGGGGGTTCAAGAGACCCAGTACTTC. Full variable domain (remainder filled in from reference TRBV5-6 and TRBJ2-5): DAGVTQSPTHLIKTRGQQVTLRCSPKSGHDTVSWYQQALGQGPQFIFQYYEEEERQRGNFPDRFSGHQFPNYSSELNVNALLLGDSALYLCASSSSGGVQETQYFGPGTRLLVL.

The rearrangement uses TRBV5-1 and TRBJ1-4; unclear D gene. The germline CDR1 and CDR2 sequences are SGHRS and YFSETQ. V was cut by 0 bases and J by 1 base, with 4 bases left in between. The length of the CDR3 is 14 residues. The CDR3 DNA is TGCGCCAGCAGCTTGGTCGGAACTAATGAAAAACTGTTTTTT. It codes for CASSLVGTNEKLFF.

This chain uses TRBV29-1 with TRBJ2-7; D is unresolved. This CDR3 region has 11 residues. The germline V gene has CDR1 SQVTM and CDR2 ANQGSEA. Trimming took off 4 bases at V and 4 bases at J, with 8 bases between the two ends. CDR3 residues: CSVGLQYEQYF. CDR3 coding DNA: TGCAGCGTTGGACTTCAGTACGAGCAGTACTTC.

This clone has just a few counts. The conserved phenylalanine or tryptophan is not found at the CDR3 terminus, so this likely reflects a read error. It is unclear where the CDR3 begins or ends on the DNA, so no DNA is shown, and the CDR3 is as TCRdb lists it. V is TRBV25-1 and J is TRBJ2-4; TRBD2, the D gene given by the table, was not confirmed from the DNA. The germline V gene has CDR1 MGHDK and CDR2 SYGVNS. Inclusive of both ends, the CDR3 amounts to 13 amino acids. CDR3 in amino acids: CASSGPGLAGVLS.

The V and J genes are TRBV9 and TRBJ2-5; 8 bases are shared with TRBD2. Germline CDR1 and CDR2: SGDLS and YYNGEE. The V gene end was trimmed by 4 bases and the J gene end by 5 bases; junction bases not matched to a gene: 7. This CDR3 region has 14 residues. The CDR3 here is CASSLARGGETQYF. Here the CDR3 DNA reads TGTGCCAGCAGCCTAGCTCGGGGGGGGGAGACCCAGTACTTC.